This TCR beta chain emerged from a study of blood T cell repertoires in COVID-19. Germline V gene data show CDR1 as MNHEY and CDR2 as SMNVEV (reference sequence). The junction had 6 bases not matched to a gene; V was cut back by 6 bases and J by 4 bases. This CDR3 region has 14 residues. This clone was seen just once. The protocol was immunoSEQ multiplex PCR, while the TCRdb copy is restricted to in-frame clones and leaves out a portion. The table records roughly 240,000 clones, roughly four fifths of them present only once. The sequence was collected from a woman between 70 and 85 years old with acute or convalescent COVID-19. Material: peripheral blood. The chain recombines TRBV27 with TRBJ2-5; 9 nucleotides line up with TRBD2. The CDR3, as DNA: TGTGCCAGCAGAACCGGGACTAGCCGAGAGACCCAGTACTTC. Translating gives CASRTGTSRETQYF.